These 12 T cell receptor beta chains share one sample of origin, sequenced in a study of blood T cells in healthy people across ages. The authors ran a second PCR of roughly 6 to 12 cycles using a sample-barcoded 5' primer and a J-beta primer mix. TCRdb re-derived calls from the 5' RACE reads in MiXCR, one entry per CDR3 protein. Of about 800,000 distinct CDR3 sequences detected, over 45% appear once; the ten largest clones hold roughly 22%. The source material was blood. These receptors came from a man aged 25-45 years in good health.

The chain joins TRBV12-3 or TRBV12-4 to TRBJ2-4, with 9 bases fitting TRBD1. Judging by the DNA end, TRBJ2-5 fits better; the J call may be wrong. This CDR3 region has 14 residues. The CDR3 nucleotides read TGTGCCAGCAGTCCGAGACAGGGGGAGGGGACCCAGTACTTC. Translation gives CASSPRQGEGTQYF.

A few counts support this clonotype. The chain links TRBV7-2 to TRBJ1-1; D possibly corresponds to TRBD1 (5 bases). The CDR3 totals 14 residues. The germline V gene has CDR1 SGHTA and CDR2 FQGNSA. With 8 bases removed from V and 0 bases from J, the gap between germline ends came to 13 bases. The CDR3 bases are TGTGCCAGCTCCAGGGTACTTATGAACACTGAAGCTTTCTTT. Amino acids: CASSRVLMNTEAFF.

This clonotype was observed a few times. The J gene is TRBJ2-7, the V gene TRBV7-2; unclear D gene. Trimming removed 1 base from V and 3 bases from J, with 10 bases in between. This CDR3 is built from 14 residues. CDR1 and CDR2 (germline): SGHTA, FQGNSA. CDR3 sequence (DNA): TGTGCCAGCAGCTTAGACAGATGGGACTACGAGCAGTACTTC. Encoded protein: CASSLDRWDYEQYF. The variable domain in full, with the rest retrieved from reference TRBV7-2 and TRBJ2-7, is GAGVSQSPSNKVTEKGKDVELRCDPISGHTALYWYRQSLGQGLEFLIYFQGNSAPDKSGLPSDRFSAERTGGSVSTLTIQRTQQEDSAVYLCASSLDRWDYEQYFGPGTRLTVT.

The rearrangement links TRBV20-1 to TRBJ2-7, with 8 bases lining up with TRBD1. Germline assignment: CDR1 DFQATT and CDR2 SNEGSKA (reference sequence). V was pared by 5 bases and J by 0 bases, with 9 bases of the junction left unmatched. The CDR3 has 15 residues. CDR3 in amino acids: CSAHPQGATSYEQYF. Here the CDR3 DNA reads TGCAGTGCTCACCCTCAGGGGGCCACCTCCTACGAGCAGTACTTC.

The table lists this clonotype with a few counts. The rearrangement links TRBV7-9 to TRBJ2-5, with no clear D. Looked up from germline, CDR1 is SEHNR and CDR2 is FQNEAQ (reference sequence). The V end lost 3 bases, the J end lost 5 bases, and 7 bases lay between the germline ends. The CDR3 covers 12 residues. CDR3 coding DNA: TGTGCCAGCAGCTTGGCCGTCGAGACCCAGTACTTC. Residues: CASSLAVETQYF.

The chain couples TRBV6-1 to TRBJ2-4; possibly TRBD1 for D (6 bases). V dropped 3 bases and J dropped 0 bases, with 15 bases sitting between them. Germline CDR1 and CDR2: MNHNS and SASEGT. CDR3 length: 17 residues. CDR3 sequence reads: CASSDLQGPIAKNIQYF. For the CDR3, the DNA is TGTGCCAGCAGTGACCTACAGGGACCCATAGCCAAAAACATTCAGTACTTC.

This chain joins TRBV11-2 and TRBJ2-5; D may be TRBD2 (7 bases). This CDR3 has 16 residues. The germline V gene encodes CDR1 SGHAT and CDR2 FQNNGV. Trimming left V 5 bases short and J 5 bases short, with 21 bases between. CDR3 protein: CASSPNGGPVMETQYF. The CDR3 nucleotides are TGTGCCAGCAGCCCCAACGGGGGGCCTGTCATGGAGACCCAGTACTTC.

There are a few counts of this clonotype. The chain carries TRBV25-1 and TRBJ2-1; tentative D call: TRBD1 (5 bases). CDR3 length equals 15 residues. Germline V lookup: CDR1 MGHDK, CDR2 SYGVNS. Trimming removed 8 bases at V and 10 bases at J, with 24 bases between. The CDR3 here is CASLKEQGYRSEQFF. The DNA for the CDR3 is TGTGCCAGCCTCAAGGAGCAGGGCTACCGGTCGGAGCAGTTCTTC.

This clonotype was recorded once. The V call is TRBV20-1, the J call TRBJ2-4, with TRBD2 identical over 7 bases. This CDR3 spans 18 amino acids. Germline V gene sequence: CDR1 DFQATT, CDR2 SNEGSKA (reference sequence). V dropped 4 bases and J dropped 0; count of bases not matched to a gene: 15. CDR3 protein: CSAKKTSPDPIAKNIQYF. CDR3 in DNA: TGCAGTGCTAAAAAGACTAGCCCAGACCCCATAGCCAAAAACATTCAGTACTTC.

The chain carries TRBV4-3 and TRBJ1-4; 7 nucleotides align to TRBD1. The junction had 10 bases not matched to a gene; V was cut back by 4 bases and J by 2 bases. Germline V gene data show CDR1 as LGHNA and CDR2 as YSLEER. The CDR3 spans 17 residues. The CDR3 DNA sequence: TGCGCCAGCAGCCTGAACTCCCCGGGACAGACTAATGAAAAACTGTTTTTT. This codes for CASSLNSPGQTNEKLFF.

The genes are TRBV27 and TRBJ2-1; D possibly uses TRBD1 or TRBD2 (5 bases each). Per germline, CDR1 MNHEY and CDR2 SMNVEV (reference sequence). Deletions cut 10 bases from V and 3 bases from J, with 13 bases between. The CDR3 runs to 13 residues. The CDR3 coding sequence is TGTGCCACCTCGGGACCAAACTACAATGAGCAGTTCTTC. Translating it yields CATSGPNYNEQFF.

This chain links TRBV24-1 with TRBJ2-1; D is tentatively TRBD1 or TRBD2 (5 bases each). Matching the DNA end better, TRBJ2-7 makes the J call doubtful. The germline CDR1 and CDR2 sequences are KGHDR and SFDVKD. This CDR3 contains 15 residues. The CDR3 DNA is TGTGCCACCAGTGATCTCCGGGACCATTACAATGAGCAGTACTTC. This sequence encodes CATSDLRDHYNEQYF.